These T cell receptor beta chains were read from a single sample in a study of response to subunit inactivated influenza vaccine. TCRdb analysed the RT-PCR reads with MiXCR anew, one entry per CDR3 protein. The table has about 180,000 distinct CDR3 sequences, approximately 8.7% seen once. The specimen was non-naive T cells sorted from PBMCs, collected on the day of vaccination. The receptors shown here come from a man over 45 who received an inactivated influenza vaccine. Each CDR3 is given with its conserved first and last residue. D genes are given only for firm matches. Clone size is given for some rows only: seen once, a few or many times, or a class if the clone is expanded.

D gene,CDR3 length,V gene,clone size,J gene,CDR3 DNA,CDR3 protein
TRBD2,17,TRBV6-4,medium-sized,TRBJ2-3,TGTGCCAGCAGTGAATCAGCGGGAGAGGGCGGCACAGATACGCAGTATTTT,CASSESAGEGGTDTQYF
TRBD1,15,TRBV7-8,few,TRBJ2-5,TGTGCCAGCAGCTTAGTACCGGGACAGTGGGAGACCCAGTACTTC,CASSLVPGQWETQYF
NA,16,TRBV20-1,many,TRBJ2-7,TGCAGTGCTAGAGAACTAACTGGGGGCAGGATCTACGAGCAGTACTTC,CSARELTGGRIYEQYF
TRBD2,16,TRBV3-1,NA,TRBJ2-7,TGTGCCAGCAGCCAAGGACTAGCGGGCGTCCCCTACGAGCAGTACTTC,CASSQGLAGVPYEQYF
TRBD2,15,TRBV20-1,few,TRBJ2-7,TGCAGTGCTAGAGAACTAGCGGGAGGAGCCTACGAGCAGTACTTC,CSARELAGGAYEQYF
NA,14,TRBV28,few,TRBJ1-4,TGTGCCAGCAGCCCCGCACCGGGGAGAGAAAAACTGTTTTTT,CASSPAPGREKLFF
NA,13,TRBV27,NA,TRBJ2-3,TGTGCCAGCAGTGCCCTCGGGAGACCTACGCAGTATTTT,CASSALGRPTQYF
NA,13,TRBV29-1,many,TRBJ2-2,TGCAGCGTCGCTCGGACGGTAGCCGGGGAGCTGTTTTTT,CSVARTVAGELFF
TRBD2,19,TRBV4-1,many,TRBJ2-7,TGCGCCAGCAGCCAGGCCGCCGGGACTAGCGGGAATCGGAACTACGAGCAGTACTTC,CASSQAAGTSGNRNYEQYF
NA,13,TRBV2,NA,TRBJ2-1,TGTGCCAGCAGGGATATAGCAGGCGATGAGCAGTTCTTC,CASRDIAGDEQFF
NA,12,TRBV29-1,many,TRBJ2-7,TGCAGCGTTGGTTCAGGCATCTACGAGCAGTACTTC,CSVGSGIYEQYF
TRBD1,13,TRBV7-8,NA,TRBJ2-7,TGTGCCAGCAGCCGACAGGGTAAATACGAGCAGTACTTC,CASSRQGKYEQYF
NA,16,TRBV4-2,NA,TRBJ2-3,TGTGCCAGCAGCCAAGATAGTGGCAGAAGCACAGATACGCAGTATTTT,CASSQDSGRSTDTQYF
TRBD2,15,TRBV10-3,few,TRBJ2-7,TGTGCCATCAGTGTCGGGACTAGCGGGCCCTACGAGCAGTACTTC,CAISVGTSGPYEQYF
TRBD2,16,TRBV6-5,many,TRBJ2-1,TGTGCCAGCAGTTACCGGACTAGCACCCAGTTCGATGAGCAGTTCTTC,CASSYRTSTQFDEQFF
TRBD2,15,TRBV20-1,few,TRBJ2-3,TGCAGTGCTAGAGATCAGATTAGCGGGGTTTATACGCAGTATTTT,CSARDQISGVYTQYF
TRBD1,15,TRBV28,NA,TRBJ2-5,TGTGCCAGCAGTTCGAGGACAGGGAACCAAGAGACCCAGTACTTC,CASSSRTGNQETQYF
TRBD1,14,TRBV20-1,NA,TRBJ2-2,TGCAGTGCCAATGTCAGGGGGCGCCTCGGGGAGCTGTTTTTT,CSANVRGRLGELFF
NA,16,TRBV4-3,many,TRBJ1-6,TGCGCCAGCAGCCAAGATTATTCCGGGGATCGCTCACCCCTCCACTTT,CASSQDYSGDRSPLHF
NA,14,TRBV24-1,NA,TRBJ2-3,TGTGCCACCTCCTTTTCAGCCACCACAGATACGCAGTATTTT,CATSFSATTDTQYF
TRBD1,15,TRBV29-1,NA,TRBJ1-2,TGCAGCGTGGGCAAACAGGGGGCCGGCAACTATGGCTACACCTTC,CSVGKQGAGNYGYTF
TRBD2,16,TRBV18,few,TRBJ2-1,TGTGCCAGCTCACTCGCCGCTAGCGGGGCCTACAATGAGCAGTTCTTC,CASSLAASGAYNEQFF
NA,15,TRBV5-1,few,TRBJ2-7,TGCGCCAGCAGCTTGGTGGTCGGGGACCTCGCCGAGCAGTACTTC,CASSLVVGDLAEQYF
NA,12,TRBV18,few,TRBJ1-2,TGTGCCAGCTCACCAACTTCGGGCAGCTACACCTTC,CASSPTSGSYTF
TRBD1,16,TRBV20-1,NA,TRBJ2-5,TGCAGTGCTAGCTCCATAACAGGGGGTTTCCAGGAGACCCAGTACTTC,CSASSITGGFQETQYF
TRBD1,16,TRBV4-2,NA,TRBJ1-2,TGTGCCAGCAGCCGTCCGGGACAGGGGGCGCGGTTTGGCTACACCTTC,CASSRPGQGARFGYTF
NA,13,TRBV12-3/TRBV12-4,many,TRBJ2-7,TGTGCCAGCAGTTTCCACGTACCCTACGAGCAGTACTTC,CASSFHVPYEQYF
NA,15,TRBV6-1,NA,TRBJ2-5,TGTGCCAGCAGTGAAGAGGCAGGGCGGCAAGAGACCCAGTACTTC,CASSEEAGRQETQYF
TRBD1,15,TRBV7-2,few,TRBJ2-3,TGTGCCAGCAGCCCCAACAGGGGCCCCCCAGATACGCAGTATTTT,CASSPNRGPPDTQYF
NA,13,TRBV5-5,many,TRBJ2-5,TGTGCCAGCAGCTTTGCAGGGGAACAGACCCAGTACTTC,CASSFAGEQTQYF
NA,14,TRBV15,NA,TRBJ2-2,TGTGCCACCAGCAGAACTGGACAGACCGGGGAGCTGTTTTTT,CATSRTGQTGELFF